The 17 T cell receptor beta chains presented below share a single source sample, sequenced in a study of PD-L1 blockade in urothelial cancer. Noted time point: pretreatment peripheral blood. Using immunoSEQ multiplex PCR, the repertoire was profiled, and TCRdb retains in-frame clones only, with some absent. The sample carries approximately 52,000 clones, around 79% recorded once. Material: PBMCs, obtained around atezolizumab (anti-PD-L1) treatment. These TCRs come from a man between 65 and 80 years old with urothelial cancer.

A single count supports this clone. Written as DNA, the CDR3 is TGCAGCGTTGGTCAGGGGGCGGGATCAGATACGCAGTATTTT. It codes for CSVGQGAGSDTQYF. The rearrangement joins TRBV29-1 to TRBJ2-3, with 8 bases that match TRBD1. CDR1 and CDR2 from the germline V gene are SQVTM and ANQGSEA. The CDR3 is made up of 14 amino acids. Trimming cost V 4 bases and J 4 bases; bases outside gene matches: 7.

This chain joins TRBV30 and TRBJ2-2; 8 bases line up with TRBD1. The V and J ends lost 8 bases and 1 base, in that order; junction bases with no gene match: 9. This CDR3 has 15 residues. CDR1 is GTSNPN and CDR2 is SVGIG in the germline V gene (reference sequence). The CDR3 protein is CASQSGTGNTGELFF. Written as DNA, the CDR3 is TGTGCCAGCCAGTCGGGGACAGGGAACACCGGGGAGCTGTTTTTT.

V gene TRBV14 combines with J gene TRBJ2-2; D remains ambiguous. Germline values: CDR1 SGHDN, CDR2 FVKESK. This CDR3 has 12 residues. Trimming took 3 bases from V and 7 from J, leaving 6 bases between them. As DNA, the CDR3 is TGTGCCAGCAGCCATGGCGGCGGGGAGCTGTTTTTT. Its protein product is CASSHGGGELFF.

The chain is built from TRBV7-3 and TRBJ1-3; D not resolved. Germline V CDR1 and CDR2: SGHTA, FQGTGA. V was cut by 2 bases and J by 3 bases, with 11 bases left in between. This CDR3 is built from 15 residues. The CDR3 sequence is CASSLGLPSGNTIYF. The CDR3 DNA reads TGTGCCAGCAGCTTAGGGCTTCCAAGTGGAAACACCATATATTTT.

The J gene is TRBJ2-7, the V gene TRBV4-3, with 9 positions matching TRBD2. This CDR3 is built from 15 residues. V shed 2 bases and J 1 base; nucleotides not matched to a gene: 3. Per germline, CDR1 LGHNA and CDR2 YSLEER. CDR3 protein: CASSQPSGISYEQYF. The CDR3 DNA reads TGCGCCAGCAGCCAACCTAGCGGGATTTCCTACGAGCAGTACTTC.

This sequence joins TRBV7-9 and TRBJ2-3; 9 nucleotides agree with TRBD1. The J segment lost 5 bases and the V segment lost 5 bases, leaving 8 bases of the junction unmatched. The CDR3 loop spans 15 amino acids. The germline V gene has CDR1 SEHNR and CDR2 FQNEAQ (reference sequence). As DNA, the CDR3 is TGTGCCAGCAGCCCGCGGGACAGGGCGGGAGATACGCAGTATTTT. Encoded protein: CASSPRDRAGDTQYF.

The V gene is TRBV6-1, the J gene TRBJ2-1; 7 bases line up with TRBD2. Germline CDR1 and CDR2: MNHNS and SASEGT. The V segment lost 6 bases and the J segment 4 bases; nucleotides outside the gene matches: 9. CDR3 size: 15 residues. CDR3 sequence reads: CASSRQSGAYNEQFF. CDR3 DNA: TGTGCCAGCAGCCGTCAGAGCGGGGCGTACAATGAGCAGTTCTTC.

The rearrangement joins TRBV7-2 to TRBJ2-3, with TRBD1 as a possible D gene (5 bases). The CDR3 runs 15 residues. Looked up from germline, CDR1 is SGHTA and CDR2 is FQGNSA. V was trimmed by 5 bases and J by 0 bases, leaving 12 bases between them. The CDR3 nucleotides are TGTGCCAGCAGCCGACAGTCGGCTAGCACAGATACGCAGTATTTT. This translates into CASSRQSASTDTQYF. Full variable domain (rest looked up from reference TRBV7-2 and TRBJ2-3): GAGVSQSPSNKVTEKGKDVELRCDPISGHTALYWYRQSLGQGLEFLIYFQGNSAPDKSGLPSDRFSAERTGGSVSTLTIQRTQQEDSAVYLCASSRQSASTDTQYFGPGTRLTVL.

Concerning this clone itself: In this CDR3 the conserved last residue, phenylalanine or tryptophan, is missing, so a read error is likely. Because the CDR3's place on the DNA is in doubt, the DNA is left out and the CDR3 is given as listed by TCRdb. The J gene is TRBJ1-5, the V gene TRBV5-6; TRBD1 reflects the table's D call only, with no check against the DNA. Germline V CDR1 and CDR2: SGHDT, YYEEEE. Termini included, the CDR3 measures 11 amino acids. CDR3 sequence reads: CASSLVRVEIV.

The V call is TRBV5-6, the J call TRBJ1-4; tentative D call: TRBD1 (5 bases). Trimming shortened V by 4 bases and J by 7 bases, and 17 bases separated the two germline ends. This CDR3 is built from 15 residues. The V gene's germline CDR1 is SGHDT and CDR2 YYEEEE. The CDR3 DNA is TGTGCCAGCAGCCAACGGGGCCGGGGAGGTGAAAAACTGTTTTTT. Its translation: CASSQRGRGGEKLFF.

In regard to this clone: Other DNA sequences in the sample encode the same CDR3. The CDR3 DNA is TGTGCCAGCACACAGGGAACTGAAGCTTTCTTT. Translation: CASTQGTEAFF. The chain uses TRBV6-1 and TRBJ1-1; possible D gene TRBD1, 6 bases. Germline V lookup: CDR1 MNHNS, CDR2 SASEGT. Trimming pared 7 bases from V and 5 bases from J, leaving 8 bases between. The length of the CDR3 is 11 residues.

The V gene is TRBV11-2, the J gene TRBJ2-3; 12 positions agree with TRBD2. CDR3 length: 19 residues. Looked up from germline, CDR1 is SGHAT and CDR2 is FQNNGV. V gave up 5 bases and J gave up 0 bases; unmatched junction bases: 12. The CDR3 coding sequence is TGTGCCAGCAGCACTCGACTAGCGGGAGAGTGGTCGAGCACAGATACGCAGTATTTT. Protein: CASSTRLAGEWSSTDTQYF.

Only a few counts were recorded for this clone. The rearrangement links TRBV27 to TRBJ2-5; TRBD1 might be the D (8 bases). CDR3 size: 16 residues. Germline lookup yields CDR1 MNHEY and CDR2 SMNVEV (reference sequence). V lost 2 bases and J 6 bases, leaving 19 bases between the germline ends. The CDR3 sequence: CASSLGQGGAGKTQYF. CDR3 sequence (DNA): TGTGCCAGCAGTTTAGGACAGGGAGGGGCCGGGAAGACCCAGTACTTC.

This chain connects TRBV27 to TRBJ1-1; the D is unclear. V lost 3 bases, J lost 1 base, and 9 bases lay in between. The length of the CDR3 is 14 residues. The germline gives CDR1 MNHEY, CDR2 SMNVEV (reference sequence). This chain's CDR3 is CASSLAGRNTEAFF. CDR3 bases: TGTGCCAGCAGTTTGGCGGGCCGGAACACTGAAGCTTTCTTT.

The gene calls are TRBV10-3 and TRBJ2-5; 12 bases agree with TRBD2. Germline lookup yields CDR1 ENHRY and CDR2 SYGVKD. V shed 4 bases, J shed 3 bases, and the junction held 6 bases outside the gene matches. This CDR3 contains 16 residues. The chain's CDR3 is CAISGTSGAGKETQYF. For the CDR3, the DNA is TGTGCCATCAGTGGGACTAGCGGGGCTGGGAAAGAGACCCAGTACTTC.

This clone was recorded only once. The rearrangement joins TRBV7-2 to TRBJ2-3, with 9 nucleotides matching TRBD2. The CDR3 consists of 19 residues. The V segment lost 5 bases and the J segment 1 base; nucleotides outside the gene matches: 16. CDR1 is SGHTA, CDR2 FQGNSA, per germline. In DNA form, the CDR3 reads TGTGCCAGCAGCCCCGCTCGAGGGCGGGGGGGCCGGGGCACAGATACGCAGTATTTT. Amino acid sequence: CASSPARGRGGRGTDTQYF.

V usage is TRBV7-2 and J usage is TRBJ2-2; unclear D gene. The CDR3 is 12 residues long. Trimming removed 6 bases from V and 1 base from J, with 3 bases in between. Germline lookup yields CDR1 SGHTA and CDR2 FQGNSA. The CDR3 DNA sequence: TGTGCCAGCAGTAAGAACACCGGGGAGCTGTTTTTT. Translated, it gives CASSKNTGELFF.